These 20 T cell receptor beta chains came from one sample sequenced in a study of graft-versus-host responses after intestinal transplantation. TCRdb keeps only in-frame clones here, not all; method: immunoSEQ multiplex PCR. Among about 57,000 clones listed, around 90% were seen once. The material was PBMCs, obtained 26 days after transplant. These receptors all stem from a human patient who received an intestinal transplant, so some T cells may come from the graft donor.

In this sample, this clone turned up once. The CDR3 region has the DNA TGTGCCAGCAGTGAAACAGTTAACACTGAAGCTTTCTTT. Its protein is CASSETVNTEAFF. This sequence joins TRBV6-1 and TRBJ1-1; D remains ambiguous. The CDR3 covers 13 residues. Germline V CDR1 and CDR2: MNHNS, SASEGT. The germline V and J ends were trimmed by 2 bases and 2 bases, with 6 bases remaining between them.

The chain has TRBV4-2 and TRBJ1-1; D perhaps matches TRBD1 (5 bases). V lost 6 bases and J 6 bases, leaving 14 bases between the germline ends. The CDR3 contains 13 residues. Germline V lookup: CDR1 LGHNA, CDR2 YNFKEQ. The CDR3 is CASSLSGFSEAFF. The CDR3 bases are TGTGCCAGCAGTCTGTCAGGGTTCTCTGAAGCTTTCTTT.

The chain is built from TRBV19 and TRBJ2-2; D ambiguous. The V end lost 3 bases, the J end lost 0 bases, and 11 bases lay between the germline ends. CDR1 is LNHDA, CDR2 SQIVND, per germline (reference sequence). The CDR3 runs to 16 residues. The CDR3 nucleotides read TGTGCCAGTAGTATCCACAGTACCGCGAACACCGGGGAGCTGTTTTTT. Amino acids: CASSIHSTANTGELFF.

The chain recombines TRBV19 with TRBJ2-7; 8 bases match TRBD1. CDR1 LNHDA and CDR2 SQIVND come from the germline V gene (reference sequence). This CDR3 comprises 15 residues. Germline trimming cut 3 bases from V and 4 bases from J; bases unmatched to any gene: 8. DNA for the CDR3: TGTGCCAGTAGTATGGGGACAGGCGGGTTTTACGAGCAGTACTTC. It specifies CASSMGTGGFYEQYF.

The chain has TRBV18 and TRBJ2-1; the match to TRBD2 covers 12 bases. This CDR3 comprises 16 residues. J was trimmed by 4 bases and V by 4 bases; bases with no gene match: 5. Germline V gives CDR1 KGHSH, CDR2 LQKENI. In DNA form, the CDR3 reads TGTGCCAGCTCACGATCGACTAGCGGGGGATACAATGAGCAGTTCTTC. Translated: CASSRSTSGGYNEQFF. Full variable domain (remainder filled in from reference TRBV18 and TRBJ2-1): NAGVMQNPRHLVRRRGQEARLRCSPMKGHSHVYWYRQLPEEGLKFMVYLQKENIIDESGMPKERFSAEFPKEGPSILRIQQVVRGDSAAYFCASSRSTSGGYNEQFFGPGTRLTVL.

The V and J genes are TRBV28 and TRBJ2-1; the D is unclear. Between the trimmed V and J ends, which lost 7 bases and 9 bases, there was a span of 10 bases. The CDR3 loop spans 11 amino acids. Germline V gene lookup returns CDR1 MDHEN and CDR2 SYDVKM. CDR3 DNA: TGTGCCAGCATAGGAGAGAGTGAGCAGTTCTTC. It is translated as CASIGESEQFF.

The J gene is TRBJ1-5, the V gene TRBV27; D might be TRBD1 (6 bases). Germline CDR1 is MNHEY and CDR2 is SMNVEV (reference sequence). The CDR3 loop spans 15 amino acids. Trimming stripped 5 bases from V and 0 bases from J, with 11 bases between. The CDR3 DNA is TGTGCCAGCAGTGTTGACAGGTATAGCAATCAGCCCCAGCATTTT. This sequence encodes CASSVDRYSNQPQHF.

The V gene is TRBV11-3, the J gene TRBJ2-1, with 7 bases matching TRBD2. Per the germline V gene, CDR1 is SGHNT and CDR2 is YENEEA. There are 15 residues in the CDR3. V lost 7 bases, J lost 7 bases, and 13 bases stayed unmatched. The chain's CDR3 is CASIFRREGRNEQFF. CDR3 in DNA: TGTGCCAGCATTTTCCGAAGGGAGGGCCGGAATGAGCAGTTCTTC.

CDR3: CASSERGSPSGNTIYF. In DNA, the CDR3 is TGTGCCAGCAGTGAACGAGGGAGCCCCTCTGGAAACACCATATATTTT. The V and J genes are TRBV6-1 and TRBJ1-3; no clear D gene. From germline, CDR1 is MNHNS and CDR2 SASEGT. With 2 bases removed from V and 0 bases from J, the gap between germline ends came to 11 bases. The CDR3 loop spans 16 amino acids.

The chain joins TRBV28 to TRBJ2-7; 8 bases line up with TRBD1. In germline, CDR1 is MDHEN, CDR2 SYDVKM. This CDR3 region has 15 residues. The J segment lost 4 bases and the V segment lost 2 bases, leaving 7 bases of the junction unmatched. The CDR3 DNA follows: TGTGCCAGCAGTTTACGGGGACAGGCACCTTACGAGCAGTACTTC. Its translation: CASSLRGQAPYEQYF.

J is TRBJ2-3 and V is TRBV28, with TRBD2 as a possible D gene (7 bases). V was shortened by 2 bases and J by 2 bases, with 14 bases between the two germline ends. There are 16 residues in the CDR3. The germline CDR1 and CDR2 sequences are MDHEN and SYDVKM. CDR3 DNA: TGTGCCAGCAGTTTAGAGGGGGACTATGACACAGATACGCAGTATTTT. This codes for CASSLEGDYDTDTQYF. The whole variable domain, remainder taken from reference TRBV28 and TRBJ2-3, is DVKVTQSSRYLVKRTGEKVFLECVQDMDHENMFWYRQDPGLGLRLIYFSYDVKMKEKGDIPEGYSVSREKKERFSLILESASTNQTSMYLCASSLEGDYDTDTQYFGPGTRLTVL.

The chain has TRBV9 and TRBJ2-3, with 12 bases identical to TRBD2. The V gene end was trimmed by 4 bases and the J gene end by 0 bases; junction bases not matched to a gene: 15. The CDR3 covers 20 residues. CDR1 is SGDLS and CDR2 is YYNGEE in the germline V gene. Here the CDR3 DNA reads TGTGCCAGCAGCTCCCCAGGGGCGACTAGCGGGGGACTTAGCACAGATACGCAGTATTTT. This sequence encodes CASSSPGATSGGLSTDTQYF.

The chain carries TRBV4-1 and TRBJ2-3; 15 nucleotides align to TRBD2. The CDR3 has 17 residues. After removal of 2 bases from V and 4 bases from J, the junction contained 4 bases not matched to a gene. Germline CDR1 and CDR2: MGHRA and YSYEKL. The CDR3 here is CASSQLWTSGGADTQYF. DNA for the CDR3: TGCGCCAGCAGCCAACTATGGACTAGCGGGGGGGCAGATACGCAGTATTTT.

The CDR3 region has the DNA TGTGCCAGCAGCTTGGGTAGCGGGGGGGCCAGGGAGCAGTTCTTC. Translated: CASSLGSGGAREQFF. This chain uses TRBV5-4 with TRBJ2-1; 11 positions match TRBD2. CDR3 length: 15 residues. Germline CDR1 reads SGHNT; CDR2 reads YYREEE (reference sequence). The junction had 6 bases not matched to a gene; V was cut back by 0 bases and J by 10 bases.

This rearrangement joins TRBV28 to TRBJ1-2, with 7 positions matching TRBD1. CDR3 length: 14 amino acids. Trimming removed 2 bases from V and 6 bases from J; junction bases left unmatched: 6. The germline V gene encodes CDR1 MDHEN and CDR2 SYDVKM. The CDR3 spells CASSLASGGHGYTF. In DNA, the CDR3 is TGTGCCAGCAGTTTAGCGTCAGGGGGTCATGGCTACACCTTC.

The J gene is TRBJ1-1, the V gene TRBV28, with TRBD1 identical over 8 bases. Looked up from germline, CDR1 is MDHEN and CDR2 is SYDVKM. The V segment lost 6 bases and the J segment 0 bases; nucleotides outside the gene matches: 3. This CDR3 comprises 14 residues. CDR3 bases: TGTGCCAGCAGCGGACAGGGCTTGAACACTGAAGCTTTCTTT. Translating gives CASSGQGLNTEAFF.

Only a few counts were recorded for this clone. The chain carries TRBV28 and TRBJ1-3, with no clear D. This CDR3 is built from 14 residues. Per germline, CDR1 MDHEN and CDR2 SYDVKM. Trimming took off 2 bases at V and 1 base at J, with 6 bases between the two ends. CDR3 region: CASSLAVSGNTIYF. In nucleotides, the CDR3 is TGTGCCAGCAGTTTAGCAGTGTCTGGAAACACCATATATTTT.

The chain links TRBV6-5 to TRBJ1-6; the D gene is possibly TRBD1 (5 bases). From germline, CDR1 is MNHEY and CDR2 SVGAGI. The CDR3 sequence is 15 residues long. Deletions cut 8 bases from V and 7 bases from J, with 18 bases between. This CDR3 reads CASSLVPGMNSPLHF. The CDR3 coding sequence is TGTGCCAGCTCCCTGGTTCCAGGGATGAATTCACCCCTCCACTTT.

This clone has only one observation. The chain combines TRBV5-4 with TRBJ2-2; 9 nucleotides align to TRBD1. Germline V CDR1 and CDR2: SGHNT, YYREEE (reference sequence). Trimming took 4 bases from V and 6 from J; bases not matched to a gene: 10. The CDR3 length is 16 residues. CDR3 amino acids: CASSRPGTGLAGELFF. The DNA for the CDR3 is TGTGCCAGCAGCCGGCCCGGGACAGGGCTCGCCGGGGAGCTGTTTTTT.

CDR3 residues: CASSLARDNGFYGYTF. For the CDR3, the DNA is TGTGCCAGCAGCTTAGCAAGGGACAACGGATTCTATGGCTACACCTTC. The chain employs TRBV13 and TRBJ1-2; the D gene is possibly TRBD1 (6 bases). Looked up from germline, CDR1 is PRHDT and CDR2 is FYEKMQ (reference sequence). This CDR3 has 16 amino acids. The germline V and J ends were trimmed by 1 base and 4 bases, with 16 bases remaining between them.